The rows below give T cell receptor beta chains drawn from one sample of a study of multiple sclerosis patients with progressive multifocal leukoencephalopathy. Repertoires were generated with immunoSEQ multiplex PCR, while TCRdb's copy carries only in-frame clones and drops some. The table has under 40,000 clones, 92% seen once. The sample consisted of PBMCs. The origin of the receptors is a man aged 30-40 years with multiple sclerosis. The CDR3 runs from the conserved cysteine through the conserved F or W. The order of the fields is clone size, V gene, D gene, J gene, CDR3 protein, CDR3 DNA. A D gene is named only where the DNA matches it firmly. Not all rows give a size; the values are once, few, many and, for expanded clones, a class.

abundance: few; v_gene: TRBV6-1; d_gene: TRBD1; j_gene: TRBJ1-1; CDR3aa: CASSYDRGGTEAFF; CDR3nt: TGTGCCAGCAGCTACGACAGGGGCGGCACTGAAGCTTTCTTT
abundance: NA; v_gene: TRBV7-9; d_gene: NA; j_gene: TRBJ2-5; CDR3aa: CASGRGFGETQYF; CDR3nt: TGTGCCAGCGGACGGGGGTTTGGAGAGACCCAGTACTTC
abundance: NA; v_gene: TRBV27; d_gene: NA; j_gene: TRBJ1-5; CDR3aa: CASKSRGRPQHF; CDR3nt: TGTGCCAGCAAATCAAGAGGTCGGCCCCAGCATTTT
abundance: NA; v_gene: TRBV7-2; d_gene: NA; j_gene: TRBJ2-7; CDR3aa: CASSLVARASYEQYF; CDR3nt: TGTGCCAGCAGCTTAGTTGCTAGGGCTTCCTACGAGCAGTACTTC
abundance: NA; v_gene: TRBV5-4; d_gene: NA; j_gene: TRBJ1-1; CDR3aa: CASSHPGATEAFF; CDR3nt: TGTGCCAGCAGTCATCCTGGGGCCACTGAAGCTTTCTTT
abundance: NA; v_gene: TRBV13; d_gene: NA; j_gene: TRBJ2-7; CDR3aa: CASSPSFKGFEQYF; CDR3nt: TGTGCCAGCAGCCCATCATTTAAAGGGTTCGAGCAGTACTTC
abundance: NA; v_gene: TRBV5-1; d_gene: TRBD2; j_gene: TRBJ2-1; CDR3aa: CASTKPGLAGGEQFF; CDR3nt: TGCGCCAGCACTAAACCAGGACTAGCGGGAGGTGAGCAGTTCTTC
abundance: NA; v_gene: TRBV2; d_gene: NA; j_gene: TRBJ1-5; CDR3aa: CASSEGGGSHQPQHF; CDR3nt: TGTGCCAGCAGTGAAGGTGGGGGTTCACACCAGCCCCAGCATTTT
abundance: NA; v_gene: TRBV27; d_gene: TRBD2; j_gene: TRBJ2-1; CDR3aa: CASSSGLKSYNEQFF; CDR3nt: TGTGCCAGCAGTTCGGGACTAAAGTCCTACAATGAGCAGTTCTTC
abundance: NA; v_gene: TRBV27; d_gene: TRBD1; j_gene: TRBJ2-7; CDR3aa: CASSSRQGLSYEQYF; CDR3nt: TGTGCCAGCAGTTCCCGACAGGGCCTCTCCTACGAGCAGTACTTC
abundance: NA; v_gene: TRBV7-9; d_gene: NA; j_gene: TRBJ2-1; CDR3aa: CASGTARGGNEQFF; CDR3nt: TGTGCCTCGGGGACGGCCCGGGGTGGCAATGAGCAGTTCTTC
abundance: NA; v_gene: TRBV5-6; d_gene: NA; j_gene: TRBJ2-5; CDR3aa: CASSLGDARETQYF; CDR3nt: TGTGCCAGCAGCTTGGGGGACGCTCGGGAGACCCAGTACTTC
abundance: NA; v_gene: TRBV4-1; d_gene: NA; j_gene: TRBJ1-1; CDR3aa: CASSHRAQGNTEAFF; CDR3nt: TGCGCCAGCAGCCATCGGGCTCAGGGAAACACTGAAGCTTTCTTT
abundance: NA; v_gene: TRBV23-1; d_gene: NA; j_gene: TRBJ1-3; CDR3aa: CASSPQVPGNTIYF; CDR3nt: TGCGCCAGCAGTCCTCAGGTCCCTGGAAACACCATATATTTT
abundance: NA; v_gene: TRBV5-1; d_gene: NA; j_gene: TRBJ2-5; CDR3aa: CASSLQGGQETQYF; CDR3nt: TGCGCCAGCAGCTTGCAGGGCGGGCAAGAGACCCAGTACTTC
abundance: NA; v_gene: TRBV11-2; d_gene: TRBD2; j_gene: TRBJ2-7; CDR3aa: CASTPGGRYEQYF; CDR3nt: TGTGCCAGCACCCCGGGGGGGCGCTACGAGCAGTACTTC
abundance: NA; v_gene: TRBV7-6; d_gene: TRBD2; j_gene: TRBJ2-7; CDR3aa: CASSQASGYEQYF; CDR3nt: TGTGCCAGCAGCCAGGCTAGCGGATACGAGCAGTACTTC
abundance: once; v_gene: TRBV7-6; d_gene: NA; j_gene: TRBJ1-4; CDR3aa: CASSSYQGQDNEKLFF; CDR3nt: TGTGCCAGCAGCTCCTACCAGGGCCAGGATAATGAAAAACTGTTTTTT
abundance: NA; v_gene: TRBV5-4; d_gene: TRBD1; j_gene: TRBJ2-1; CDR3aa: CAGSLKQGPNEQFF; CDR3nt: TGTGCCGGCAGCCTCAAACAGGGGCCAAATGAGCAGTTCTTC
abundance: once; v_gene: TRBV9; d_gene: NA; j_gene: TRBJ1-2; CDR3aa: CASSVGPDARDYGYTF; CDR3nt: TGTGCCAGCAGCGTTGGACCGGACGCTAGAGACTATGGCTACACCTTC
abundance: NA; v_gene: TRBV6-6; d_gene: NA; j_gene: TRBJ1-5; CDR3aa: CASSSSRDSTPQHF; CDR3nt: TGTGCCAGCAGTTCTTCCAGGGATTCGACGCCCCAGCATTTT
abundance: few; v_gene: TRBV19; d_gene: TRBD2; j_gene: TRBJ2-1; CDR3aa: CASTTSGDVEQFF; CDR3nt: TGTGCCAGCACCACTAGCGGGGACGTGGAGCAGTTCTTC
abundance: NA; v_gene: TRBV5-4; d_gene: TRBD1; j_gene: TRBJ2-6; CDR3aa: CASSSQDRGAFGANVLTF; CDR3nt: TGTGCCAGCAGCTCCCAGGACAGGGGGGCTTTTGGGGCCAACGTCCTGACTTTC
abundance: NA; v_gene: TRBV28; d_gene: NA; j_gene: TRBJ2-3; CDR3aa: CASTTLGRTQYF; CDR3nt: TGTGCCAGCACCACCCTGGGGCGTACGCAGTATTTT
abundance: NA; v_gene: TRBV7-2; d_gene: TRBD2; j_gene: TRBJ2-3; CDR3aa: CASSPQPSVKRGTTDTQYF; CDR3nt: TGTGCCAGCAGCCCTCAGCCAAGTGTAAAGCGGGGGACCACAGATACGCAGTATTTT
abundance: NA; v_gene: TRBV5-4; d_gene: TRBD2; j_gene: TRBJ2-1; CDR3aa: CASSLVRGFYNEQFF; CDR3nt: TGTGCCAGCAGCTTGGTGCGGGGGTTCTACAATGAGCAGTTCTTC
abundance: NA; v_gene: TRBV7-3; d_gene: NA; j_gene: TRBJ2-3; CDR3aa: CASSYKRPGTDTQYF; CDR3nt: TGTGCCAGCAGCTACAAGAGACCGGGCACAGATACGCAGTATTTT
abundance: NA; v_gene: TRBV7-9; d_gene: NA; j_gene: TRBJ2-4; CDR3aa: CASSLGRVQGGSKNIQYF; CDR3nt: TGTGCCAGCAGCTTAGGGCGGGTACAGGGAGGTTCCAAAAACATTCAGTACTTC
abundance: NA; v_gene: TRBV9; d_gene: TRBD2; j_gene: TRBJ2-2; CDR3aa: CASSVALAGNTGELFF; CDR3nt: TGTGCCAGCAGCGTAGCACTAGCGGGGAACACCGGGGAGCTGTTTTTT
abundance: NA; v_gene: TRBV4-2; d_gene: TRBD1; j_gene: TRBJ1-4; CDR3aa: CASSQDLGWDRRASGEKLFF; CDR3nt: TGTGCCAGCAGCCAAGATTTGGGTTGGGACAGAAGGGCCTCGGGTGAAAAACTGTTTTTT
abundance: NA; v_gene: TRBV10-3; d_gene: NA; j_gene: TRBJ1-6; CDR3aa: CAISELNGNSPLHF; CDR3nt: TGTGCCATCAGTGAACTAAACGGGAATTCACCCCTCCACTTT
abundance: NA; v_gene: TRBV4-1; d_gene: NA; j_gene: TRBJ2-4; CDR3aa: CASSPRVGDERGIQYF; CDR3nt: TGCGCCAGCAGCCCGAGAGTTGGGGACGAGAGAGGCATTCAGTACTTC
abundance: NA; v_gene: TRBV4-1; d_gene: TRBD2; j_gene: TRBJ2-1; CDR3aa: CASSQTFRGSSYNEQFF; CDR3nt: TGCGCCAGCAGCCAAACCTTCCGCGGGAGCTCCTACAATGAGCAGTTCTTC
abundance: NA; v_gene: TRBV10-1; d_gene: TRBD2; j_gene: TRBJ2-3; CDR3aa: CASRGTRVETDTQYF; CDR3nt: TGCGCCAGCAGGGGGACTAGGGTGGAGACAGATACGCAGTATTTT
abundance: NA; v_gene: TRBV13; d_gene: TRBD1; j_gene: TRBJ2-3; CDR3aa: CASSPEGAPDTQYF; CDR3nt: TGTGCCAGCAGCCCAGAGGGGGCCCCAGATACGCAGTATTTT
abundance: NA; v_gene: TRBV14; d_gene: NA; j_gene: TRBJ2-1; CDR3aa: CASSQGGRSYNEQFF; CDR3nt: TGTGCCAGCAGCCAAGGCGGGCGCTCCTACAATGAGCAGTTCTTC
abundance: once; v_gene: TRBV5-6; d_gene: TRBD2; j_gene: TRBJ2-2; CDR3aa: CASSLGDSGAPVGELFF; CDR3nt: TGTGCCAGCAGCTTGGGTGATAGCGGGGCCCCAGTTGGGGAGCTGTTTTTT
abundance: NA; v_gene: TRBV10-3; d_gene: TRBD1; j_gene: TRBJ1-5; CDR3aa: CAIADRADSNQPQHF; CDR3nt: TGTGCCATCGCGGACAGGGCCGATAGCAATCAGCCCCAGCATTTT
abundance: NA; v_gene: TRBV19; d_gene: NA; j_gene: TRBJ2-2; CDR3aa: CATSDGGAGLVELFF; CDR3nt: TGTGCCACTTCGGACGGAGGGGCGGGCCTCGTCGAGCTGTTTTTT
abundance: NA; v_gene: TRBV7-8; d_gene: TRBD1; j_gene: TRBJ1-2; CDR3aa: CASSLGGQSYGYTF; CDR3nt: TGTGCCAGCAGCTTAGGGGGACAGTCCTATGGCTACACCTTC
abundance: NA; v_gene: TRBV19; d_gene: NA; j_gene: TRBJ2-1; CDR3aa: CASSVGWGAGNEQFF; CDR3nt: TGTGCCAGTAGTGTTGGGTGGGGGGCCGGGAATGAGCAGTTCTTC
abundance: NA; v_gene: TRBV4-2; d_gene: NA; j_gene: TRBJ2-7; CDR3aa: CASSQDYRVFADEQYF; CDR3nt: TGTGCCAGCAGCCAAGACTACAGGGTCTTCGCGGACGAGCAGTACTTC
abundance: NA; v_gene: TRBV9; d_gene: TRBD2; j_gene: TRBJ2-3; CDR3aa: CASSLTTSGRSVDTQYF; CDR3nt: TGTGCCAGCAGCCTCACGACTAGCGGGAGGAGCGTGGATACGCAGTATTTT
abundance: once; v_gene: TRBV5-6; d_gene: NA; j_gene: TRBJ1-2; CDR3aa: CASSLLHGGYTF; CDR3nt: TGTGCCAGCAGCCTTCTACATGGTGGCTACACCTTC
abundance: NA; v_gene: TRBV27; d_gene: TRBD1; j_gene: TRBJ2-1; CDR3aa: CASSSLDRGADEQFF; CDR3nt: TGTGCCAGCAGCTCCTTGGACAGGGGGGCGGATGAGCAGTTCTTC
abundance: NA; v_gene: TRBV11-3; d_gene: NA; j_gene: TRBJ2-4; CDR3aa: CASSLRGVAKNIQYF; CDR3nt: TGTGCCAGCAGCTTACGTGGGGTAGCCAAAAACATTCAGTACTTC
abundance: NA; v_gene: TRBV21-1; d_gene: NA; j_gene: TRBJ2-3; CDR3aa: CASSSPDRESTDTQYF; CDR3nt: TGTGCCAGCAGCAGCCCGGACAGGGAGAGCACAGATACGCAGTATTTT
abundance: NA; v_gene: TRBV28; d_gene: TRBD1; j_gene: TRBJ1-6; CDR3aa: CASSQGQGKYNSPLHF; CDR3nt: TGTGCCAGCAGTCAGGGACAGGGAAAATATAATTCACCCCTCCACTTT
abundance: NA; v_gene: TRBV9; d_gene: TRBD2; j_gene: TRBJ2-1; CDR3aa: CASSGLAGPGNEQFF; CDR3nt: TGTGCCAGCAGCGGACTAGCGGGGCCCGGGAATGAGCAGTTCTTC
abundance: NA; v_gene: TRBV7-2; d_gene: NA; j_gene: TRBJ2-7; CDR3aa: CASSLPGTRDEQYF; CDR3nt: TGTGCCAGCAGCTTGCCCGGGACTCGGGACGAGCAGTACTTC
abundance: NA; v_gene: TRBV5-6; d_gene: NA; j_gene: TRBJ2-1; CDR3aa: CASSPQLAPGLNNEQFF; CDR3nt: TGTGCCAGCAGCCCCCAACTGGCACCGGGCTTAAACAATGAGCAGTTCTTC
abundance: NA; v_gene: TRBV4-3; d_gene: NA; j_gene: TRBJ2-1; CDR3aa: CASSRTVSLGAEQFF; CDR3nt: TGCGCCAGCAGCCGAACCGTTTCACTCGGGGCTGAGCAGTTCTTC
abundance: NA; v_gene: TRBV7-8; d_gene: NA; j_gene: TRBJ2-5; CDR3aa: CASSKTSLGETQYF; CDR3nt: TGTGCCAGCAGCAAGACGAGTTTGGGGGAGACCCAGTACTTC
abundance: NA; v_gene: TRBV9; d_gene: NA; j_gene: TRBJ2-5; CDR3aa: CASSVRADQETQYF; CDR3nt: TGTGCCAGCAGCGTAAGGGCAGACCAAGAGACCCAGTACTTC